This passage covers 11 T cell receptor beta chains from one sample sequenced in a study of OX40 agonist ivuxolimab in advanced cancers. Only in-frame clones appear in the TCRdb table, and some are missing; sequencing was by immunoSEQ multiplex PCR. Of 55,000 to 70,000 clones listed, about 86% are singletons. Here the sequenced sample was CD4+ or CD8+ T cells sorted from blood, taken in a trial of the OX40 agonist ivuxolimab. These receptors originate from an adult with an advanced solid tumor such as melanoma, head and neck, liver or kidney cancer.

The rearrangement uses TRBV27 and TRBJ1-1; D gene unclear. The germline V gene has CDR1 MNHEY and CDR2 SMNVEV (reference sequence). Trimming cost V 0 bases and J 4 bases, with 12 bases left between them. CDR3 size: 15 residues. The CDR3 nucleotides are TGTGCCAGCAGTTTATCCAGAAATAAGGGCACTGAAGCTTTCTTT. Translation gives CASSLSRNKGTEAFF.

CDR3 nucleotides: TGTGCCAGCAGCCTTCCTTCCGGGAGGCTCTACGAGCAGTACTTC. This codes for CASSLPSGRLYEQYF. The chain links TRBV5-6 to TRBJ2-7; 7 positions match TRBD2. CDR1 is SGHDT, CDR2 YYEEEE, per germline. The CDR3 consists of 15 residues. V trimming: 4 bases; J trimming: 3 bases; junction bases outside the gene matches: 10.

The rearrangement uses TRBV6-5 and TRBJ2-5, with D possibly being TRBD1 (6 bases). The CDR3 is made up of 14 amino acids. Germline CDR1 and CDR2: MNHEY and SVGAGI. V lost 2 bases and J lost 5, with 12 bases in between. The CDR3 DNA reads TGTGCCAGCAGTTACGAGGGGGAAGGGGAGACCCAGTACTTC. Encoded protein: CASSYEGEGETQYF.

The chain joins TRBV27 to TRBJ1-1; D gene uncertain. Germline lookup yields CDR1 MNHEY and CDR2 SMNVEV (reference sequence). The CDR3 is made up of 14 amino acids. With 3 bases removed from V and 1 base from J, the gap between germline ends came to 9 bases. In DNA form, the CDR3 reads TGTGCCAGCAGTTTCTATCTCGGGAACACTGAAGCTTTCTTT. Amino acids: CASSFYLGNTEAFF.

V and J are TRBV19 and TRBJ1-5, with TRBD1 as a possible D gene (5 bases). CDR1 is LNHDA, CDR2 SQIVND, per germline (reference sequence). Trimming shortened V by 5 bases and J by 0 bases, and 11 bases separated the two germline ends. The CDR3 has 15 residues. The CDR3 region is CASSGGWFSNQPQHF. The CDR3 region has the DNA TGTGCCAGTAGTGGGGGGTGGTTTAGCAATCAGCCCCAGCATTTT.

V is TRBV5-1 and J is TRBJ2-5; TRBD2 matches at 12 bases. This CDR3 comprises 15 residues. V lost 4 bases to trimming and J lost 5 bases; unmatched junction nucleotides: 6. Germline-derived CDR1 and CDR2 are SGHRS and YFSETQ. The CDR3 spells CASSQTSGGSETQYF. The CDR3 region has the DNA TGCGCCAGCAGCCAGACTAGCGGGGGTTCGGAGACCCAGTACTTC.

The J gene is TRBJ1-2, the V gene TRBV5-1; TRBD1 matches at 9 bases. The ends lost 0 bases at V and 6 bases at J; junction bases unmatched: 6. Germline V gene lookup returns CDR1 SGHRS and CDR2 YFSETQ. This CDR3 has 15 amino acids. The CDR3 DNA reads TGCGCCAGCAGCTTGGCCGCGGGACAGGGTGATGGCTACACCTTC. Translated: CASSLAAGQGDGYTF.

This clone occurred a few times. The rearrangement links TRBV18 to TRBJ2-1; 9 nucleotides line up with TRBD1. With 4 bases clipped from V and 8 bases from J, the junction kept 3 bases outside the gene matches. CDR1 and CDR2 from the germline V gene are KGHSH and LQKENI. The CDR3 runs 13 residues. The CDR3 loop reads CASSLRTGDEQFF. The CDR3 DNA is TGTGCCAGCTCACTACGGACAGGGGATGAGCAGTTCTTC.

The chain recombines TRBV18 with TRBJ1-2, with a tentative D call TRBD1 (5 bases). This CDR3 region has 16 residues. Trimming shortened V by 2 bases and J by 1 base, and 14 bases separated the two germline ends. CDR1 is KGHSH, CDR2 LQKENI, per germline. CDR3 sequence reads: CASSPMRQNINYGYTF. The CDR3 DNA sequence: TGTGCCAGCTCACCAATGCGACAGAACATTAACTATGGCTACACCTTC.

The J gene is TRBJ1-1, the V gene TRBV5-1; D not certain. The length of the CDR3 is 14 residues. From germline, CDR1 is SGHRS and CDR2 YFSETQ. V gave up 1 base and J gave up 4 bases, with 11 bases separating them. The CDR3 DNA follows: TGCGCCAGCAGCTTGAGCGGACGGGCCACTGAAGCTTTCTTT. Its protein product is CASSLSGRATEAFF.

This chain connects TRBV5-1 to TRBJ1-1; TRBD1 might be the D (6 bases). V lost 9 bases and J 1 base, leaving 13 bases between the germline ends. The CDR3 extends over 13 amino acids. Germline CDR1 reads SGHRS; CDR2 reads YFSETQ. This CDR3 is CAKGGRTNTEAFF. The CDR3 nucleotides are TGCGCCAAGGGGGGGAGGACGAACACTGAAGCTTTCTTT.